This T cell receptor (beta chain) originates from a study of blood T cell repertoires in COVID-19. Study details: T cells, B-cell-depleted T cells, or PBMCs provided the cDNA or gDNA that served as material.

Germline-derived CDR1 and CDR2 are MDHEN and SYDVKM. The V gene lost 5 bases and the J gene lost 1 base, with 11 bases spanning the gap. The CDR3 contains 15 residues. Profiled with immunoSEQ multiplex PCR; TCRdb holds only in-frame clones, not every one. The data hold roughly 180,000 clones, with 84% observed a single time. Sequencing input: peripheral blood. The chain is built from TRBV28 and TRBJ2-2; TRBD1 might be the D (6 bases). The receptor comes from a man aged 35 to 55 who had recovered from COVID-19. The CDR3 DNA reads as TGTGCCAGCAGTCCATCCAGGGGGAACACCGGGGAGCTGTTTTTT. Its protein product is CASSPSRGNTGELFF.